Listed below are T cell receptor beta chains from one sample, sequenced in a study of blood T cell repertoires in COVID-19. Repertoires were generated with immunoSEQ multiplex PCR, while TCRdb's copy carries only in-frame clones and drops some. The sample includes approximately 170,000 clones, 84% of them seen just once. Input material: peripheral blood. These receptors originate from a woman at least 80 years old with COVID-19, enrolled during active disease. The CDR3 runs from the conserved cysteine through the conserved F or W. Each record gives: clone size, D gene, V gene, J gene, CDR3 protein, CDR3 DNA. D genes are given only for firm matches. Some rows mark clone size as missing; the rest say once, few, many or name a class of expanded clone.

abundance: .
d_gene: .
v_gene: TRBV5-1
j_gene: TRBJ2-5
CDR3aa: CASSLTGWYGETQYF
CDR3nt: TGCGCCAGCAGCTTGACTGGGTGGTACGGGGAGACCCAGTACTTC

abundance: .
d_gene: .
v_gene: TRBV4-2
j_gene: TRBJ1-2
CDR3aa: CASSPDGDYGYTF
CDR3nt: TGTGCCAGCAGCCCGGACGGGGACTATGGCTACACCTTC

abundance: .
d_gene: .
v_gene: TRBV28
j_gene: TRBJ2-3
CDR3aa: CASSLDREPGGDTQYF
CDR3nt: TGTGCCAGCAGTTTAGATCGGGAGCCCGGTGGGGATACGCAGTATTTT

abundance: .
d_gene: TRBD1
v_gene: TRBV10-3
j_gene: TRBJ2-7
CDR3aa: CAITQTGSSYEQYF
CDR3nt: TGTGCCATCACTCAGACAGGGAGCTCCTACGAGCAGTACTTC

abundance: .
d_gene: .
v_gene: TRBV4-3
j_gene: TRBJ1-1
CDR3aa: CASSQFGGRMNTEAFF
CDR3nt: TGCGCCAGCAGCCAATTTGGAGGACGGATGAACACTGAAGCTTTCTTT

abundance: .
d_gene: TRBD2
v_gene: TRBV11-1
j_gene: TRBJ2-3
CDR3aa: CASSLARSASGSTDTQYF
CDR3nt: TGTGCCAGCAGCTTAGCCCGGTCGGCTAGCGGCAGCACAGATACGCAGTATTTT

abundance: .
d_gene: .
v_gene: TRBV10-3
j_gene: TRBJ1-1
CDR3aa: CAISGSGVEAFF
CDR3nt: TGTGCCATCAGTGGTTCAGGGGTTGAAGCTTTCTTT

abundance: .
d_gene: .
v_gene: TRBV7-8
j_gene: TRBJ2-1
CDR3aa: CASSRTREGEQFF
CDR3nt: TGTGCCAGCAGCCGGACCCGAGAGGGTGAGCAGTTCTTC

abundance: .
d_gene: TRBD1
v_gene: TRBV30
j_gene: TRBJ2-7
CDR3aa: CAWSVQGLGEQYF
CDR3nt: TGTGCCTGGAGTGTACAGGGGCTAGGCGAGCAGTACTTC

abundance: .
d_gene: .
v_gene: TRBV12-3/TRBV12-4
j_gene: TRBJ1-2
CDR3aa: CASSLRSGGDLDF
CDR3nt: TGTGCCAGCAGTTTACGGAGTGGAGGGGATCTCGACTTC

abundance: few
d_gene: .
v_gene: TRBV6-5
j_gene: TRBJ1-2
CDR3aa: CACEGGGADYGYTF
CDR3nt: TGTGCCTGCGAAGGGGGGGGCGCTGACTATGGCTACACCTTC

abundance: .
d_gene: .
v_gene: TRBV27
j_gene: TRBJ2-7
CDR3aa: CASSFARGGSSYEQYF
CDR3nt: TGTGCCAGCAGTTTCGCGAGGGGGGGGTCTAGCTACGAGCAGTACTTC

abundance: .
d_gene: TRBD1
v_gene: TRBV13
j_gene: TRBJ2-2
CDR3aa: CASSLVVGQGFTGELFF
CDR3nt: TGTGCCAGCAGCTTAGTCGTGGGACAGGGGTTCACCGGGGAGCTGTTTTTT

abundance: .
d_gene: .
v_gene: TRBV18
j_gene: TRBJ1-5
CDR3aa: CASSDRYNQPQHF
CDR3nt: TGTGCCAGCTCAGACAGGTACAATCAGCCCCAGCATTTT

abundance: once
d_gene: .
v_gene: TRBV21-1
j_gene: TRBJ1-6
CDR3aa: CASSTYRAYGYNSPLHF
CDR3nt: TGTGCCAGCAGTACATACAGGGCATATGGGTATAATTCACCCCTCCACTTT

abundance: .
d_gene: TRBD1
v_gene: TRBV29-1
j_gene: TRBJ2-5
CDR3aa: CSVDAGGETQYF
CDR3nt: TGCAGCGTTGACGCAGGGGGAGAGACCCAGTACTTC

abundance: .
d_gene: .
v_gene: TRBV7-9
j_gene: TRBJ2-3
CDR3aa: CASSFRETSTDTQYF
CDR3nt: TGTGCCAGCAGCTTCCGCGAAACTAGCACAGATACGCAGTATTTT

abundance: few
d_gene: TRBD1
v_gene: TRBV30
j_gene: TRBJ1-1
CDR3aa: CAWRIYRGRTEAFF
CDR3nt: TGTGCCTGGAGGATCTACAGGGGGCGGACTGAAGCTTTCTTT

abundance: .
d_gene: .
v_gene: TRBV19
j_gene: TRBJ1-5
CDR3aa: CASSIAQDYNQPQHF
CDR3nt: TGTGCCAGTAGTATAGCACAGGATTACAATCAGCCCCAGCATTTT

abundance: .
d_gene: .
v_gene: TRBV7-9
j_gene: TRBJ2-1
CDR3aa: CASSLNRDNEQFF
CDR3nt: TGTGCCAGCAGCTTAAACAGGGACAATGAGCAGTTCTTC

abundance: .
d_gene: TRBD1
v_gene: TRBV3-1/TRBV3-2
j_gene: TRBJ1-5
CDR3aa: CASKQSGGLSNQPQHF
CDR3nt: TGTGCCAGCAAGCAATCAGGGGGCCTCAGCAATCAGCCCCAGCATTTT

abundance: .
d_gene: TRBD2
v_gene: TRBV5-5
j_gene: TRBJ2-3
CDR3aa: CASSLGRAGGPDTQYF
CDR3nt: TGTGCCAGCAGCTTGGGTCGCGCGGGGGGGCCAGATACGCAGTATTTT

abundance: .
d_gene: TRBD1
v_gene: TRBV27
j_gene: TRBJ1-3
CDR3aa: CASSSPRDRGNTIYF
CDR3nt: TGTGCCAGCAGTTCCCCTCGGGACAGGGGAAACACCATATATTTT

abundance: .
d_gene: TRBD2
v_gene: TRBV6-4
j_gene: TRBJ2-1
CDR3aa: CASSPSPLAGGFNEQFF
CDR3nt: TGTGCCAGCAGTCCTTCCCCCCTAGCGGGAGGTTTCAATGAGCAGTTCTTC

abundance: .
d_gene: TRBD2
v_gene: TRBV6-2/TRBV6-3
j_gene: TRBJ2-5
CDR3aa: CASSYGTSGVLETQYF
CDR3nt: TGTGCCAGCAGTTATGGCACTAGCGGGGTTCTGGAGACCCAGTACTTC

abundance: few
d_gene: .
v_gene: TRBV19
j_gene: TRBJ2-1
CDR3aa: CASSNYPMSEQFF
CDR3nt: TGTGCCAGTAGCAACTATCCAATGAGTGAGCAGTTCTTC

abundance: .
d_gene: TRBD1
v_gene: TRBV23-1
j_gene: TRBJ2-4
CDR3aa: CASSQPGQGTIQYF
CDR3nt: TGCGCCAGCAGTCAACCGGGACAGGGAACCATTCAGTACTTC

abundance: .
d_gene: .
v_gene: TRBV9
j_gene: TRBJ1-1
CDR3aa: CASSVATGNTEAFF
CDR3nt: TGTGCCAGCAGCGTAGCTACGGGTAACACTGAAGCTTTCTTT

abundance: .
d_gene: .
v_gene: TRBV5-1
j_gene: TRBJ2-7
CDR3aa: CASSLVERGEQYF
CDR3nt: TGCGCCAGCAGCTTGGTGGAAAGAGGCGAGCAGTACTTC

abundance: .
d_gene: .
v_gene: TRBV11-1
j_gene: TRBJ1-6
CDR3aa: CASSSGVYSPLHF
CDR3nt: TGTGCCAGCAGCTCAGGGGTTTATTCACCCCTCCACTTT

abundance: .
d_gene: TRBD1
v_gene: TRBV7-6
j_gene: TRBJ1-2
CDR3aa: CASSMWSGQGNYGYTF
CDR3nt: TGTGCCAGCAGTATGTGGTCGGGACAGGGGAACTATGGCTACACCTTC

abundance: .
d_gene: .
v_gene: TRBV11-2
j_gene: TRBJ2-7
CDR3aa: CASSPSRLGAYEQYF
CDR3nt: TGTGCCAGCAGCCCCTCGAGGTTAGGGGCCTACGAGCAGTACTTC

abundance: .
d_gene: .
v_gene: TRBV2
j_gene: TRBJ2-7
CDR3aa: CASSETAGIGEQYF
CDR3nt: TGTGCCAGCAGTGAAACCGCGGGAATCGGCGAGCAGTACTTC